The rows below give T cell receptor beta chains drawn from one sample of a study of shared clonotypes between healthy human individuals. Measured with immunoSEQ multiplex PCR; TCRdb has only the in-frame clones, and not every one. The data contain roughly 1,000,000 clones, roughly 74% of them seen just once; the ten biggest clones take up around 0.47%. Sequencing input: memory CD4+ T cells from PBMCs. Receptors originate from a man between 18 and 29 years old in good health. Some clones in this sample may be carry-over from other donors' samples. The CDR3 runs from the conserved cysteine through the conserved F or W. D genes are given only for firm matches. Expanded clones are given a class, and other clones once, few, many or no size at all.

j_call clone_size d_call v_call cdr3_nt cdr3_aa
TRBJ2-1 few . TRBV7-2 TGTGCCAGCAGCAGAACCTTGGATGAGCAGTTCTTC CASSRTLDEQFF
TRBJ2-7 many TRBD2 TRBV2 TGTGCCAGCAGTCCTTTCCCAGCGGGAGCGCAGTACTTC CASSPFPAGAQYF
TRBJ1-1 . . TRBV6-6 TGTGCCAGCAGTTTGTCAAAGAACACTGAAGCTTTCTTT CASSLSKNTEAFF
TRBJ2-7 . . TRBV5-1 TGCGCCAGCAGCTTGATGGGGGGCTACGAGCAGTACTTC CASSLMGGYEQYF
TRBJ2-1 . . TRBV9 TGTGCCAGCAGCGCTGACCCGCAGGGGTCCGGTGAGCAGTTCTTC CASSADPQGSGEQFF
TRBJ1-1 . TRBD1 TRBV7-2 TGTGCCAGCAGCTTCCGGGGCAGGGGGGACACTGAAGCTTTCTTT CASSFRGRGDTEAFF
TRBJ2-7 . . TRBV5-6 TGTGCCAGCAGCTTAGGCCCGGGGGAGAACGAGCAGTACTTC CASSLGPGENEQYF
TRBJ2-5 many TRBD1 TRBV4-1 TGCGCCAGCAGCCAAGAAGCCCCAGGGGGTAGAGTGGAGACCCAGTACTTC CASSQEAPGGRVETQYF
TRBJ1-2 once TRBD1 TRBV28 TGTGCCAGCAGTTTATACAGGGGATTGGATGGCTACACCTTC CASSLYRGLDGYTF
TRBJ1-2 . . TRBV5-6 TGTGCCAGCAGCTTGGACGGAGGGTATGGCTACACCTTC CASSLDGGYGYTF
TRBJ1-1 once TRBD1 TRBV28 TGTGCCAGCACCCTTCCCGCAGGGGGACGCACTGAAGCTTTCTTT CASTLPAGGRTEAFF
TRBJ2-7 . . TRBV15 TGTGCCACCAGCGGCAACTACGAGCAGTACTTC CATSGNYEQYF
TRBJ2-3 . . TRBV5-1 TGCGCCAGCAGCTTTGGAGTTGGGAGCGGAGATACGCAGTATTTT CASSFGVGSGDTQYF
TRBJ2-1 . TRBD2 TRBV10-2 TGCGCCAGCAGGGGACTAGCGGCCTACAATGAGCAGTTCTTC CASRGLAAYNEQFF
TRBJ2-5 . TRBD1 TRBV5-8 TGTGCCAGCAGCTTGGGGGCACAGGGGTTTCAAGAGACCCAGTACTTC CASSLGAQGFQETQYF
TRBJ2-2 . TRBD2 TRBV7-2 TGTGCCAGCAGCTTAGGCCGCGGGAGGCTTGCCGGGGAGCTGTTTTTT CASSLGRGRLAGELFF
TRBJ1-4 . . TRBV28 TGTGCCAGCAGTACAGGGGAAAAACTGTTTTTT CASSTGEKLFF
TRBJ1-5 . . TRBV6-6 TGTGCCAGCACCCTCTCGGCGGACAGCAATCAGCCCCAGCATTTT CASTLSADSNQPQHF
TRBJ1-4 few . TRBV7-9 TGTGCCAGCAGCTTAGAGGGCAGCTTTAATGAAAAACTGTTTTTT CASSLEGSFNEKLFF
TRBJ1-2 . . TRBV5-6 TGTGCCAGCAGCCAAGGTTTTGGGGGGGAAGTCTATGGCTACACCTTC CASSQGFGGEVYGYTF
TRBJ1-5 . . TRBV7-2 TGTGCCAGCAGCTTAAGTGTGACTTCGGTCGATCAGCCCCAGCATTTT CASSLSVTSVDQPQHF
TRBJ1-2 . . TRBV30 TGTGCCTGGAGCTTACAGGGAATAAATGGCTACACCTTC CAWSLQGINGYTF
TRBJ1-4 . . TRBV11-1 TGTGCCAGCAGCCCGCAAACCGGGCCGGACGAAAAACTGTTTTTT CASSPQTGPDEKLFF
TRBJ2-2 once . TRBV7-9 TGTGCCAGCAGCCTCACACAGGGCTCCGGGGAGCTGTTTTTT CASSLTQGSGELFF
TRBJ1-2 . . TRBV19 TGTGCCAGTAGTATAGATCAGCAGGTTAACTATGGCTACACCTTC CASSIDQQVNYGYTF
TRBJ2-5 . TRBD2 TRBV6-1 TGTGCCAGCAGTGAAAGAGCGCGTTCGGGGGGAATGGTTGGAGAGACCCAGTACTTC CASSERARSGGMVGETQYF
TRBJ1-5 many TRBD1 TRBV28 TGTGCCAGCAGTAGGGGACAGGGAATCAATCAGCCCCAGCATTTT CASSRGQGINQPQHF
TRBJ2-1 . . TRBV28 TGTGCCAGCAGCCCCAGGTACAATGAGCAGTTCTTC CASSPRYNEQFF
TRBJ1-2 few TRBD1 TRBV7-2 TGTGCCAGCAGCTTAGAGCCAGGGGGCGGTGGCTACACCTTC CASSLEPGGGGYTF
TRBJ2-2 . . TRBV18 TGTGCCAGCTCACCAGGGTTTTCCGGGGAGCTGTTTTTT CASSPGFSGELFF
TRBJ2-6 . . TRBV6-1 TGTGCCAGCAGTGCTTTAAGGGTAGTCGCTGGGGCCAACGTCCTGACTTTC CASSALRVVAGANVLTF
TRBJ1-3 . . TRBV28 TGTGCCAGCAGTTTAATTTTAAACTCTGGAAACACCATATATTTT CASSLILNSGNTIYF
TRBJ2-7 . . TRBV7-3 TGTGCCAGCAGCCGACCGGGGGACGAGCAGTACTTC CASSRPGDEQYF
TRBJ1-2 . TRBD1 TRBV2 TGTGCCAGCAGCTCGAACCCCGGGACAGGGTATGGCTACACCTTC CASSSNPGTGYGYTF
TRBJ2-3 . . TRBV9 TGTGCCAGCAGCGTAGATGGGGTGGATACGCAGTATTTT CASSVDGVDTQYF